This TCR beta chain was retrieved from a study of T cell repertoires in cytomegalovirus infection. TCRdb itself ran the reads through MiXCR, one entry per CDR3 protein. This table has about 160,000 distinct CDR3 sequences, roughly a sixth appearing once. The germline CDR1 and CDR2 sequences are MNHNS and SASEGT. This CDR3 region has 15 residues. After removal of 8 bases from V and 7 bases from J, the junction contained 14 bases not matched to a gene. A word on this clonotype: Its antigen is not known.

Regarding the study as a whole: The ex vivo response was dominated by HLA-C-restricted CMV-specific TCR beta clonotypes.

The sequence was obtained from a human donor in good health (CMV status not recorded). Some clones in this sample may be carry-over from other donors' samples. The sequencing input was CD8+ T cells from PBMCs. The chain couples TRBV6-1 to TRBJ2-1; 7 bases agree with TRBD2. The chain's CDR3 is CASCEVGGGGNEQFF. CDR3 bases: TGTGCCAGCTGCGAGGTCGGCGGGGGAGGGAATGAGCAGTTCTTC.